The 29 T cell receptor beta chains presented below share a single source sample, sequenced in a study of blood T cell repertoires in COVID-19. Data came from immunoSEQ multiplex PCR; TCRdb stores just in-frame clones and leaves some out. The data hold 150,000 or so clones, with approximately 92% observed a single time. Sequenced sample: peripheral blood. The receptors come from a middle-aged woman with acute or convalescent COVID-19.

The gene calls are TRBV15 and TRBJ2-3, with D perhaps matching TRBD1 (5 bases). The CDR3 runs 13 residues. Trimming pared 0 bases from V and 7 bases from J, leaving 8 bases between. The germline CDR1 and CDR2 sequences are LNHNV and YYDKDF (reference sequence). The CDR3 DNA reads as TGTGCCACCAGCAGAGAGACAGAGCATACGCAGTATTTT. Its translation: CATSRETEHTQYF.

The V gene is TRBV11-3, the J gene TRBJ1-4, with 10 nucleotides matching TRBD1. The CDR3 is made up of 17 amino acids. Per the germline V gene, CDR1 is SGHNT and CDR2 is YENEEA. V lost 4 bases and J lost 3; bases outside the gene matches: 8. CDR3 sequence reads: CASSSRQGALANEKLFF. The CDR3, as DNA: TGTGCCAGCAGCTCGCGACAGGGGGCCCTGGCTAATGAAAAACTGTTTTTT.

This chain uses TRBV5-6 with TRBJ2-7; D possibly corresponds to TRBD1 (5 bases). CDR3 length: 14 residues. V gave up 3 bases and J gave up 2 bases, with 12 bases separating them. Germline V gene sequence: CDR1 SGHDT, CDR2 YYEEEE. The CDR3 coding sequence is TGTGCCAGCAGCTGGGGCTCCGGAGCCTACGAGCAGTACTTC. Residues: CASSWGSGAYEQYF.

This rearrangement joins TRBV27 to TRBJ1-2; D is unresolved. With 5 bases removed from V and 2 bases from J, the gap between germline ends came to 6 bases. CDR3 length: 12 residues. Germline CDR1 and CDR2: MNHEY and SMNVEV (reference sequence). In DNA, the CDR3 is TGTGCCAGCAGTCCGAGGAACTATGGCTACACCTTC. Its protein product is CASSPRNYGYTF.

As to this clone: A read error may produce the germline difference seen at one junction end. The rearrangement links TRBV5-6 to TRBJ1-2, with D unresolved. This CDR3 has 12 amino acids. Germline-derived CDR1 and CDR2 are SGHDT and YYEEEE. CDR3 sequence: CASSLARGEAAF. The CDR3 bases are TGTGCCAGCAGCTTGGCCCGCGGGGAGGCTGCCTTC.

V usage is TRBV21-1 and J usage is TRBJ2-7; the D call of TRBD1 is as the table states it, not checked on the DNA. TRBV21-1 is a listed pseudogene. There are 18 residues in the CDR3. CDR3 region: CASSTTDRGQETIEEQYF. CDR3 sequence (DNA): TGTGCCAGCAGCACGACGGACAGGGGGCAGGAAACAATTGAGGAGCAGTACTTC.

The V gene is TRBV20-1, the J gene TRBJ1-2; tentatively, D is TRBD1 (5 bases). The CDR3 length is 13 residues. The germline V gene encodes CDR1 DFQATT and CDR2 SNEGSKA (reference sequence). With 3 bases removed from V and 3 bases from J, the gap between germline ends came to 11 bases. CDR3 DNA: TGCAGTGCTAGTCGCGACAGAGACTATGGCTACACCTTC. Its protein product is CSASRDRDYGYTF.

The chain uses TRBV10-1 and TRBJ2-7; 11 nucleotides agree with TRBD1. The CDR3 consists of 15 residues. In germline, CDR1 is WNHNN, CDR2 SYGVQD (reference sequence). After removal of 4 bases from V and 6 bases from J, the junction contained 8 bases not matched to a gene. The CDR3 reads CASSAPGQGASEQYF. The CDR3 DNA is TGCGCCAGCAGTGCCCCCGGACAGGGGGCCTCCGAGCAGTACTTC.

The chain is built from TRBV5-5 and TRBJ2-3; 9 nucleotides match TRBD2. V was clipped by 2 bases and J by 3 bases; unmatched bases: 4. This CDR3 has 15 residues. Germline V lookup: CDR1 SGHKS, CDR2 YYEKEE (reference sequence). CDR3 protein: CASSFSSGRTDTQYF. For the CDR3, the DNA is TGTGCCAGCAGCTTCAGTAGCGGGAGAACAGATACGCAGTATTTT.

This chain joins TRBV30 and TRBJ1-2; 11 bases fit TRBD1. Trimming removed 4 bases from V and 4 bases from J; junction bases left unmatched: 8. The CDR3 has 15 residues. The V gene's germline CDR1 is GTSNPN and CDR2 SVGIG (reference sequence). The CDR3 DNA reads as TGTGCCTGGAACCCTTTTGGACAGGGGGCCTATGGCTACACCTTC. Translated, it gives CAWNPFGQGAYGYTF.

This clone occurred a few times. This chain connects TRBV12-3 or TRBV12-4 to TRBJ1-2; D is unclear. This CDR3 contains 13 residues. Trimming took 5 bases from V and 4 from J, leaving 11 bases between them. CDR3 residues: CASSGSLAYGYTF. The DNA for the CDR3 is TGTGCCAGCAGTGGGAGTTTGGCCTATGGCTACACCTTC.

The chain links TRBV9 to TRBJ1-2, with D possibly being TRBD1 (5 bases). CDR3 length: 14 amino acids. Trimming shortened V by 5 bases and J by 4 bases, and 15 bases separated the two germline ends. Germline V gene sequence: CDR1 SGDLS, CDR2 YYNGEE. The CDR3 nucleotides are TGTGCCAGCAGAGATTATAGGGGATCCTATGGCTACACCTTC. This codes for CASRDYRGSYGYTF.

This chain connects TRBV27 to TRBJ2-1; 14 nucleotides align to TRBD2. With V trimmed by 6 bases and J by 10 bases, 8 bases remained unmatched. The CDR3 consists of 15 residues. Germline values: CDR1 MNHEY, CDR2 SMNVEV (reference sequence). The CDR3 region is CASSPGTSGSREQFF. The CDR3 DNA reads as TGTGCCAGCAGCCCCGGGACTAGCGGGAGTCGAGAGCAGTTCTTC.

The chain couples TRBV10-3 to TRBJ1-5, with a tentative D call TRBD1 (5 bases). The CDR3 totals 15 residues. Between the trimmed V and J ends, which lost 4 bases and 2 bases, there was a span of 12 bases. Germline CDR1 is ENHRY and CDR2 is SYGVKD. CDR3 amino acids: CAISGGGDGNQPQHF. CDR3 sequence (DNA): TGTGCCATCAGTGGGGGAGGGGATGGCAATCAGCCCCAGCATTTT.

The chain is built from TRBV18 and TRBJ1-3; D unresolved. CDR1 KGHSH and CDR2 LQKENI come from the germline V gene. The CDR3 is made up of 15 amino acids. Trimming removed 2 bases from V and 0 bases from J, with 8 bases in between. The CDR3, as DNA: TGTGCCAGCTCACCAGCAGCGGGCTCTGGAAACACCATATATTTT. It specifies CASSPAAGSGNTIYF.

As to this clone: The junction does not match germline at one end; this may be a read error. The chain uses TRBV6-4 and TRBJ2-2; no firm D call. Germline V gene data show CDR1 as MRHNA and CDR2 as SNTAGT. CDR3 length equals 11 residues. CDR3 region: CASTNIGELFF. The CDR3 region has the DNA TGTGCCAGCACCAACATCGGGGAGCTGTTTTTT.

This chain links TRBV30 with TRBJ1-2; D remains unclear. The CDR3 has 15 amino acids. Trimming left V 7 bases short and J 8 bases short, with 26 bases between. Germline V lookup: CDR1 GTSNPN, CDR2 SVGIG (reference sequence). DNA of the CDR3: TGTGCCTTAGCAGGACTAGGACGGCCTTGGGAGGGCTACACCTTC. This translates into CALAGLGRPWEGYTF. Full variable domain (remainder filled in from reference TRBV30 and TRBJ1-2): SQTIHQWPATLVQPVGSPLSLECTVEGTSNPNLYWYRQAAGRGLQLLFYSVGIGQISSEVPQNLSASRPQDRQFILSSKKLLLSDSGFYLCALAGLGRPWEGYTFGSGTRLTVV.

This clone came up once. CDR3 DNA sequence: TGTGCCAGCAGCTCCCAGGGGGGCTACGAGCAGTACTTC. This translates into CASSSQGGYEQYF. The chain has TRBV11-2 and TRBJ2-7; perhaps TRBD1 as D (7 bases). Trimming shortened V by 4 bases and J by 3 bases, and 10 bases separated the two germline ends. Germline CDR1 reads SGHAT; CDR2 reads FQNNGV. The CDR3 sequence is 13 residues long.

In its sample, this clone was seen once. The chain carries TRBV20-1 and TRBJ1-1; D is undetermined. The V gene's germline CDR1 is DFQATT and CDR2 SNEGSKA (reference sequence). V dropped 3 bases and J dropped 0 bases, with 5 bases sitting between them. The CDR3 is made up of 12 amino acids. The CDR3 DNA sequence: TGCAGTGCTAGTTCAGTGAACACTGAAGCTTTCTTT. Encoded protein: CSASSVNTEAFF.

The table lists this clone with a few counts. J is TRBJ1-5 and V is TRBV6-4; the D is unclear. Per germline, CDR1 MRHNA and CDR2 SNTAGT. The ends were cut back, 5 bases at V and 2 bases at J, with 10 bases in the middle. This CDR3 is built from 14 residues. For the CDR3, the DNA is TGTGCCAGCAGTCCCGACGCGGGCAATCAGCCCCAGCATTTT. Translation gives CASSPDAGNQPQHF.

The CDR3 loop reads CASSQTALNQPQHF. The CDR3 nucleotides are TGTGCCAGCAGCCAGACAGCGCTCAATCAGCCCCAGCATTTT. The chain is built from TRBV3-1 (or the pseudogene TRBV3-2) and TRBJ1-5; TRBD1 might be the D (5 bases). The length of the CDR3 is 14 residues. Germline values: CDR1 LGHDT, CDR2 YNNKEL (reference sequence). The ends were cut back, 3 bases at V and 3 bases at J, with 9 bases in the middle.

The genes are TRBV6-1 and TRBJ2-1; TRBD1 aligns across 7 bases. Germline values: CDR1 MNHNS, CDR2 SASEGT. V lost 3 bases and J lost 3; bases outside the gene matches: 11. The CDR3 covers 17 residues. Here the CDR3 reads CASSDFTDRPNYNEQFF. The CDR3 nucleotides read TGTGCCAGCAGTGATTTCACGGACAGGCCGAACTACAATGAGCAGTTCTTC.

The chain joins TRBV24-1 to TRBJ2-5; possible D gene TRBD1, 6 bases. Trimming removed 3 bases from V and 0 bases from J, with 13 bases in between. This CDR3 region has 16 residues. Per the germline V gene, CDR1 is KGHDR and CDR2 is SFDVKD. In DNA, the CDR3 is TGTGCCACCAGTGATACCCCCGACAGGAACCAAGAGACCCAGTACTTC. Amino acids: CATSDTPDRNQETQYF.

Here the CDR3 DNA reads TGTGCCAGCAGATGGGCGGGACAGGGGACTGAAGCTTTCTTT. Translated, it gives CASRWAGQGTEAFF. This chain connects TRBV14 to TRBJ1-1, with 10 bases identical to TRBD1. The CDR3 contains 14 residues. Germline CDR1 is SGHDN and CDR2 is FVKESK. V lost 6 bases to trimming and J lost 5 bases; unmatched junction nucleotides: 6. Combining the CDR3 with reference TRBV14 and TRBJ1-1 gives the whole variable domain EAGVTQFPSHSVIEKGQTVTLRCDPISGHDNLYWYRRVMGKEIKFLLHFVKESKQDESGMPNNRFLAERTGGTYSTLKVQPAELEDSGVYFCASRWAGQGTEAFFGQGTRLTVV.

This clone came up once. The J gene is TRBJ2-7, the V gene TRBV19, with D possibly TRBD1 on 6 matching bases. The CDR3 runs 15 residues. CDR1 is LNHDA and CDR2 is SQIVND in the germline V gene (reference sequence). V lost 3 bases and J lost 6, with 18 bases in between. CDR3 bases: TGTGCCAGTAGTATGGATGGGGGCGCACTTCGCGAGCAGTACTTC. It is translated as CASSMDGGALREQYF. The variable domain in full, with the rest retrieved from reference TRBV19 and TRBJ2-7, is DGGITQSPKYLFRKEGQNVTLSCEQNLNHDAMYWYRQDPGQGLRLIYYSQIVNDFQKGDIAEGYSVSREKKESFPLTVTSAQKNPTAFYLCASSMDGGALREQYFGPGTRLTVT.

V usage is TRBV5-1 and J usage is TRBJ2-1; 16 bases map to TRBD2. Germline values: CDR1 SGHRS, CDR2 YFSETQ. The CDR3 is made up of 19 amino acids. V lost 2 bases to trimming and J lost 7 bases; unmatched junction nucleotides: 12. CDR3 bases: TGCGCCAGCAGCTTTTTATCCGGGACTAGCGGGGGGGCAAGGAATGAGCAGTTCTTC. Translating it yields CASSFLSGTSGGARNEQFF.

CDR3 bases: TGTGCCAGCAGCCAAGATTCTCGCGGATTGTTTTTT. Amino acids: CASSQDSRGLFF. The V gene is TRBV3-1 (or the pseudogene TRBV3-2), the J gene TRBJ1-4; D is undetermined. The germline V gene has CDR1 LGHDT and CDR2 YNNKEL (reference sequence). The CDR3 contains 12 residues. V lost 0 bases, J lost 15 bases, and 11 bases lay in between.

V usage is TRBV2 and J usage is TRBJ2-3; 10 positions match TRBD2. Unmatched junction bases numbered 4, after V lost 7 bases and J lost 0 bases. CDR3 size: 15 residues. CDR1 is SNHLY, CDR2 FYNNEI, per germline. This chain's CDR3 is CASTGLAASTDTQYF. CDR3 DNA: TGTGCCAGCACTGGACTAGCGGCGAGCACAGATACGCAGTATTTT.

The chain couples TRBV3-1 (or the pseudogene TRBV3-2) to TRBJ2-3; 12 bases fit TRBD2. Per germline, CDR1 LGHDT and CDR2 YNNKEL (reference sequence). The CDR3 runs to 17 residues. Trimming took 0 bases from V and 4 from J; bases not matched to a gene: 5. For the CDR3, the DNA is TGTGCCAGCAGCCAAGATACTAGCGGGAGGCGGGCAGATACGCAGTATTTT. This sequence encodes CASSQDTSGRRADTQYF.